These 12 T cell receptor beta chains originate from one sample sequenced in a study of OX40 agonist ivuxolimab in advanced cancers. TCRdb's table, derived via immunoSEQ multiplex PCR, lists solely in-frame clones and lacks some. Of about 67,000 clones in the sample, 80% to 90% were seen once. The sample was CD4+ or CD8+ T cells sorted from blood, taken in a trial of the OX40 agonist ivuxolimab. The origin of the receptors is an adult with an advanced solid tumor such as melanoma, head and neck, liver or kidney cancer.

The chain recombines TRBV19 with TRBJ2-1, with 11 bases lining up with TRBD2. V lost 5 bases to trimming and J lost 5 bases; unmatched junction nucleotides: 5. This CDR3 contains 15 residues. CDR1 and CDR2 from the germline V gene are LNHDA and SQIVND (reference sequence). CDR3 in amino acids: CASSGISGGDNEQFF. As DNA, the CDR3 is TGTGCCAGTAGTGGGATTAGCGGGGGGGACAATGAGCAGTTCTTC. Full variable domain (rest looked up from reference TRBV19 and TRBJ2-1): DGGITQSPKYLFRKEGQNVTLSCEQNLNHDAMYWYRQDPGQGLRLIYYSQIVNDFQKGDIAEGYSVSREKKESFPLTVTSAQKNPTAFYLCASSGISGGDNEQFFGPGTRLTVL.

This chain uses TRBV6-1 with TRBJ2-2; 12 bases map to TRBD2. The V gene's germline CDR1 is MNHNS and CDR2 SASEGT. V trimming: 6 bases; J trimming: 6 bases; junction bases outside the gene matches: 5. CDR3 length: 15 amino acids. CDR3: CASRTLAGGPGELFF. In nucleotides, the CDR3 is TGTGCCAGCAGGACCCTAGCGGGAGGGCCCGGGGAGCTGTTTTTT.

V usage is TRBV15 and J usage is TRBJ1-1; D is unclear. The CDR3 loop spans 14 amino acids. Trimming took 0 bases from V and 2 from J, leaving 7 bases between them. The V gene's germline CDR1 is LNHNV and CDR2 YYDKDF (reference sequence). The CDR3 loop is CATSRDAVNTEAFF. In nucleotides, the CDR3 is TGTGCCACCAGCAGAGATGCGGTCAACACTGAAGCTTTCTTT.

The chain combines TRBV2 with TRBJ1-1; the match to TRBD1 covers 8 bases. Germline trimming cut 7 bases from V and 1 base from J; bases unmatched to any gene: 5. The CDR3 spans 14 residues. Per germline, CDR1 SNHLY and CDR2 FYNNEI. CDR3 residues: CASTGTGRNTEAFF. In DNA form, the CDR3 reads TGTGCCAGCACCGGGACAGGCCGGAACACTGAAGCTTTCTTT.

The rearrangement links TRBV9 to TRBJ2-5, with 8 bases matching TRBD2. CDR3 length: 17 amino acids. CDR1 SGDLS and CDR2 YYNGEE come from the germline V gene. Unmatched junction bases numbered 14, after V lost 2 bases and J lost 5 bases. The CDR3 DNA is TGTGCCAGCAGCGTTGAAGTCCCGGGACTAGAATACGAGACCCAGTACTTC. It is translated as CASSVEVPGLEYETQYF.

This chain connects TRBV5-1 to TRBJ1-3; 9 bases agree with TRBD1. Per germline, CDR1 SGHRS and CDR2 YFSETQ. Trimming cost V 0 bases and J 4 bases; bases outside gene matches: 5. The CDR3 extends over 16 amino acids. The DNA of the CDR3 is TGCGCCAGCAGCTTGGCCGGGACAGGGTACGGAAACACCATATATTTT. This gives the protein CASSLAGTGYGNTIYF.

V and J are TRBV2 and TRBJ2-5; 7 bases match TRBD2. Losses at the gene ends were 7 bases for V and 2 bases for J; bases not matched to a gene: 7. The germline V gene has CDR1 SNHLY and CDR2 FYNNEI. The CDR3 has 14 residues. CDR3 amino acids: CASIGTTGQETQYF. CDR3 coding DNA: TGTGCCAGCATTGGGACTACGGGTCAAGAGACCCAGTACTTC.

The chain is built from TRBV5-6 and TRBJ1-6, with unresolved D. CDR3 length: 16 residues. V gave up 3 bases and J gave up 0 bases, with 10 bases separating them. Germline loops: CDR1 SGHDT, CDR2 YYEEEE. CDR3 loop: CASSSLSVSYNSPLHF. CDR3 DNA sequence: TGTGCCAGCAGCTCCCTAAGTGTCTCCTATAATTCACCCCTCCACTTT.

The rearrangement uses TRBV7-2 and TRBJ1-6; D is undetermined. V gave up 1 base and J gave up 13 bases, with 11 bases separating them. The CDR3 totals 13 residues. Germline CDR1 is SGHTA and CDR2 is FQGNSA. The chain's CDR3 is CASSLGAAVPLHF. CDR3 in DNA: TGTGCCAGCAGCTTAGGGGCCGCCGTCCCCCTCCACTTT. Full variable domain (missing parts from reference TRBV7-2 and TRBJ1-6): GAGVSQSPSNKVTEKGKDVELRCDPISGHTALYWYRQSLGQGLEFLIYFQGNSAPDKSGLPSDRFSAERTGGSVSTLTIQRTQQEDSAVYLCASSLGAAVPLHFGNGTRLTVT.

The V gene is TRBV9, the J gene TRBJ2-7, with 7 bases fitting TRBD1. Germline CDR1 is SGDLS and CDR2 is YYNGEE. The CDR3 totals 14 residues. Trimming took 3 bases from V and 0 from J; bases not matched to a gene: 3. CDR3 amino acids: CASSGRDSSYEQYF. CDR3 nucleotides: TGTGCCAGCAGCGGAAGGGACAGCTCCTACGAGCAGTACTTC. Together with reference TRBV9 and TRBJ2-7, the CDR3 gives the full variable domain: DSGVTQTPKHLITATGQRVTLRCSPRSGDLSVYWYQQSLDQGLQFLIQYYNGEERAKGNILERFSAQQFPDLHSELNLSSLELGDSALYFCASSGRDSSYEQYFGPGTRLTVT.

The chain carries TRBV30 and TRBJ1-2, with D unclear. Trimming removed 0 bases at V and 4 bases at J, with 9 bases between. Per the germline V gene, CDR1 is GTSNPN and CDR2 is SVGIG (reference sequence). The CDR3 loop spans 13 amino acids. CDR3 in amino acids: CAWSVGPIYGYTF. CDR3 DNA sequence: TGTGCCTGGAGTGTTGGGCCGATCTATGGCTACACCTTC.

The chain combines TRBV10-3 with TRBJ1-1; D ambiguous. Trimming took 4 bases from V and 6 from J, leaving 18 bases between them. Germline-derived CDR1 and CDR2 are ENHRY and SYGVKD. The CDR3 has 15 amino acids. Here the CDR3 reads CAISGDLSGDPEAFF. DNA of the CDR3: TGTGCCATCAGTGGGGATCTTTCCGGGGATCCTGAAGCTTTCTTT.